This paragraph covers one TCR beta chain sequence. Its antigen remains unknown. A read error may be the cause here, since a much bigger clone is one base away. This entry is derived from a study of glioma-infiltrating T cells. Study outcomes and limitations: Very few CDR3 sequences were shared between tissue and blood. Non-neoplastic patients had below-expected tissue-blood divergence, while all gliomas exceeded expectation.

CDR3 length: 13 amino acids. Trimming removed 9 bases from V and 4 bases from J, with 15 bases in between. The iRepertoire nested amplicon-rescue multiplex PCR amplified TCR alpha and beta CDR3s from RNA. TCRdb used MiXCR to reprocess the multiplex PCR reads, holding one entry per CDR3 protein. This table holds around 190,000 distinct CDR3 sequences, 32% found once. The chain employs TRBV12-3 or TRBV12-4 and TRBJ1-2; the D is unclear. The material sequenced was glioma tissue, nonneoplastic brain tissue, or PBMCs (not recorded which). The TCR sequence derives from a human donor with low-grade glioma or glioblastoma, undergoing nonglioma brain surgery, or in good health (not recorded which). The CDR3 reads CARSRSDVYGYTF. The CDR3 nucleotides read TGTGCCAGAAGCCGCTCAGACGTCTATGGCTACACCTTC.